A selection of T cell receptor beta chains follows, all from one sample in a study of cytomegalovirus exposure and HLA in healthy donors. Produced via immunoSEQ multiplex PCR; TCRdb's table is partial and in-frame only. The sample records 150,000 to 200,000 clones, 84% being singletons. Sequencing was done on a sample of PBMCs. These receptors were taken from a man aged 18 to 30 in good health and CMV-seropositive. Each CDR3 is given with its conserved first and last residue. A D gene is named only where the DNA matches it firmly. Only part of the rows carry a size: once, few, many, or a class if the clone is expanded.

once	TRBV4-1	-	TRBJ2-7	TGCGCCAGCAGCCAAGGGCTAGCGTCCTCCTACGAGCAGTACTTC	CASSQGLASSYEQYF
-	TRBV25-1	TRBD2	TRBJ2-2	TGTGCCAGCAGAGCGGGAGTTCTACCCGGGGAGCTGTTTTTT	CASRAGVLPGELFF
-	TRBV6-6	-	TRBJ1-2	TGTGCCAGCAGTTACGGGGCAGCTTCCTATGGCTACACCTTC	CASSYGAASYGYTF
-	TRBV2	-	TRBJ2-7	TGTGCCAGCAGTCCTTACACCGATAGTGGCAGGGGTGGCGAGCAGTACTTC	CASSPYTDSGRGGEQYF
-	TRBV5-6	-	TRBJ2-3	TGTGCCAGCAGCCCAGGAGGGGTTCGGGTTGATACGCAGTATTTT	CASSPGGVRVDTQYF
-	TRBV7-3	TRBD1	TRBJ2-7	TGTGCCAGCAGCTTATCCGGACAGGGGGCCTACGAGCAGTACTTC	CASSLSGQGAYEQYF
-	TRBV2	-	TRBJ1-4	TGTGCCAGCAGTAGGGGGGGCGGAGTTGAAAAACTGTTTTTT	CASSRGGGVEKLFF
-	TRBV27	TRBD1	TRBJ2-1	TGTGCCATCCTTCACCGGGACAGCTCCTACAATGAGCAGTTCTTC	CAILHRDSSYNEQFF
-	TRBV5-4	TRBD1	TRBJ2-6	TGTGCCAGCAGCCCTGGAGAGGGGGCCTCTGGGGCCAACGTCCTGACTTTC	CASSPGEGASGANVLTF
-	TRBV11-2	TRBD2	TRBJ2-3	TGTGCCAGCAGCGCCGGGACTAGCGGCATCACAGATACGCAGTATTTT	CASSAGTSGITDTQYF
-	TRBV9	-	TRBJ2-7	TGTGCCAGCAGCGTTTCACAGGGAAATAGCTACGAGCAGTACTTC	CASSVSQGNSYEQYF
-	TRBV6-5	TRBD1	TRBJ2-5	TGTGCCAGCAGCAGGGGGCTGGGGGAGACCCAGTACTTC	CASSRGLGETQYF
-	TRBV6-4	-	TRBJ1-5	TGTGCCAGCAGTCTTGAGGGCGGGAGCAATCAGCCCCAGCATTTT	CASSLEGGSNQPQHF
-	TRBV28	TRBD1	TRBJ1-3	TGTGCCAGCAGTTTGAGTATCGGACAGGGCTCTGGAAACACCATATATTTT	CASSLSIGQGSGNTIYF
-	TRBV19	TRBD1	TRBJ1-5	TGTGCCAGTATTTCCCAGGGGGATGGTAATCAGCCCCAGCATTTT	CASISQGDGNQPQHF
-	TRBV7-2	-	TRBJ2-3	TGTGCCAGCAGCTTAGCGCTTGCTATCCCAGATACGCAGTATTTT	CASSLALAIPDTQYF
-	TRBV7-9	TRBD2	TRBJ2-2	TGTGCCAGCAGCTTTTTAGGATCGACTAGCGGGAGTAACACCGGGGAGCTGTTTTTT	CASSFLGSTSGSNTGELFF
few	TRBV9	TRBD1	TRBJ2-7	TGTGCCAGCAGCCCCGGGACAGCTTCTTTCTACGAGCAGTACTTC	CASSPGTASFYEQYF
-	TRBV5-1	-	TRBJ1-1	TGCGCCAGCAGCTCTCCGGGTCCTGAAGCTTTCTTT	CASSSPGPEAFF
-	TRBV7-9	-	TRBJ2-7	TGTGCCAGCAGCTTCTTCGGGAGTGGCCACGAGCAGTACTTC	CASSFFGSGHEQYF
-	TRBV11-2	TRBD2	TRBJ2-7	TGTGCCAGCAGCCACTCTAGCGGGAGTGGTTACGAGCAGTACTTC	CASSHSSGSGYEQYF
-	TRBV7-3	TRBD2	TRBJ2-7	TGTGCCAGCAGCTCGGAGGCGCTAGCGGGAGGACTGAACGAGCAGTACTTC	CASSSEALAGGLNEQYF
-	TRBV11-2	TRBD2	TRBJ2-7	TGTGCCAGCAGCTTAGGGTTTGGCGGGAGGGCGGGCGAGCAGTACTTC	CASSLGFGGRAGEQYF
-	TRBV11-1	-	TRBJ2-1	TGTGCCAGCAGCTTAGAACCAGCCTACAATGAGCAGTTCTTC	CASSLEPAYNEQFF
-	TRBV6-1	TRBD1	TRBJ1-5	TGTGCCAGCAGTCCAGACAGGGGTAGCAATCAGCCCCAGCATTTT	CASSPDRGSNQPQHF
-	TRBV28	TRBD2	TRBJ2-2	TGTGCCAGCAAAACTAGCGCCCACACCGGGGAGCTGTTTTTT	CASKTSAHTGELFF
-	TRBV11-2	TRBD2	TRBJ2-1	TGTGCCAGCAGCCCCCCGGGACTAGCGGGAGGGCCGTTCTTC	CASSPPGLAGGPFF
few	TRBV2	TRBD2	TRBJ2-7	TGTGCCAGCAGTACGGGACTAGCGTCGTACTTC	CASSTGLASYF
-	TRBV9	TRBD2	TRBJ2-5	TGTGCCAGCAGCGTGGGACTAGCTTGGGAGACCCAGTACTTC	CASSVGLAWETQYF
-	TRBV5-6	TRBD1	TRBJ2-1	TGTGCCAGCAGCCTACAGACAGGGGTCCTCTACAATGAGCAGTTCTTC	CASSLQTGVLYNEQFF
-	TRBV29-1	-	TRBJ2-5	TGCAGCGCCCCTGTAATAGTCGGGGAGACCCAGTACTTC	CSAPVIVGETQYF
once	TRBV4-3	-	TRBJ2-1	TGCGCCAGCAGCCGGGACTGGGGCGATTTTGATGAGCAGTTCTTC	CASSRDWGDFDEQFF
few	TRBV5-4	TRBD1	TRBJ1-2	TGTGCCAGCAGGCGGACAGGGGCCCTTCGGGGCTACACCTTC	CASRRTGALRGYTF
-	TRBV19	-	TRBJ1-4	TGTGCCAGTAGTCCCCGGCGGCAGAGGGAAAAACTGTTTTTT	CASSPRRQREKLFF
-	TRBV9	-	TRBJ1-2	TGTGCCAGCAGCGCCTTCGGACAGACCAACTATGGCTACACCTTC	CASSAFGQTNYGYTF
-	TRBV4-1	-	TRBJ1-4	TGCGCCAGCAGCCAAATTCTCGGTGCAACTAATGAAAAACTGTTTTTT	CASSQILGATNEKLFF
-	TRBV7-2	TRBD1	TRBJ2-7	TGTGCCAGCAGCACCTCCGGGACAGGAGGGTCCGAGCAGTACTTC	CASSTSGTGGSEQYF
few	TRBV5-1	-	TRBJ1-2	TGCGCCAGCAGCTTGGGACAGAGTAACTATGGCTACACCTTC	CASSLGQSNYGYTF
-	TRBV4-1	-	TRBJ1-5	TGCGCCAGCAGCCAAGATAAATCGACAGCCAACAATCAGCCCCAGCATTTT	CASSQDKSTANNQPQHF